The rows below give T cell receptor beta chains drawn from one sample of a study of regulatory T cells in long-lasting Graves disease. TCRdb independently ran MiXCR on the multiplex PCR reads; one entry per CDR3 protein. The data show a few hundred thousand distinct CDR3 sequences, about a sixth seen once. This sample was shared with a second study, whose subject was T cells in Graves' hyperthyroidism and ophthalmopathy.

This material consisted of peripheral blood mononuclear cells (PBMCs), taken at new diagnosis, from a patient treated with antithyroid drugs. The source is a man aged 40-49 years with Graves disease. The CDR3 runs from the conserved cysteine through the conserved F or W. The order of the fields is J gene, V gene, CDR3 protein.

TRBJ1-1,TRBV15,CATSRVVDWDTEAFF
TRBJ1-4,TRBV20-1,CSARDGTGGREKLFF
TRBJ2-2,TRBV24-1,CATSDTGTGTGGELFF
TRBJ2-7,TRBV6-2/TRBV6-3,CASSYSTIGESYF
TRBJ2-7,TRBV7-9,CASSERTGTPYEQYF
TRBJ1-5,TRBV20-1,CSAQRQGAIQPQHF
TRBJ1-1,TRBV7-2,CASLLVWKNTEAFF
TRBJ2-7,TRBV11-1,CASSLRLAGDHEQYF
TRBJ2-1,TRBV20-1,CSGQPLAGWPEQFF
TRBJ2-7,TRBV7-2,CASSLRRQGLSEQYF
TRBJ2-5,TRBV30,CAWSGTWGGGETQYF
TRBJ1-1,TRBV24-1,CATRREAGTEAFF
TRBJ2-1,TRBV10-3,CAISEPGRQLHEQFF
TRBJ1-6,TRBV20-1,CSAVPGTGLGSPLHF
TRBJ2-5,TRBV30,CASRLAGAMTQYF
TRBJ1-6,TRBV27,CASSARSPTGSSYNSPLHF
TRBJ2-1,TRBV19,CASSGISNEQFF
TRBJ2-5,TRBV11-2,CASSLEVSRETQYF
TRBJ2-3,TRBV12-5,CASGPSRTGGAVDTQYF
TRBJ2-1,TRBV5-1,CASSTTGPLSSYNEQFF
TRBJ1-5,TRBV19,CASSIDRGYSNQPQHF
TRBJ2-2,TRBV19,CASIGGPYTGELFF
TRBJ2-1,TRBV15,CATSSQDVQGSSYNEQFF